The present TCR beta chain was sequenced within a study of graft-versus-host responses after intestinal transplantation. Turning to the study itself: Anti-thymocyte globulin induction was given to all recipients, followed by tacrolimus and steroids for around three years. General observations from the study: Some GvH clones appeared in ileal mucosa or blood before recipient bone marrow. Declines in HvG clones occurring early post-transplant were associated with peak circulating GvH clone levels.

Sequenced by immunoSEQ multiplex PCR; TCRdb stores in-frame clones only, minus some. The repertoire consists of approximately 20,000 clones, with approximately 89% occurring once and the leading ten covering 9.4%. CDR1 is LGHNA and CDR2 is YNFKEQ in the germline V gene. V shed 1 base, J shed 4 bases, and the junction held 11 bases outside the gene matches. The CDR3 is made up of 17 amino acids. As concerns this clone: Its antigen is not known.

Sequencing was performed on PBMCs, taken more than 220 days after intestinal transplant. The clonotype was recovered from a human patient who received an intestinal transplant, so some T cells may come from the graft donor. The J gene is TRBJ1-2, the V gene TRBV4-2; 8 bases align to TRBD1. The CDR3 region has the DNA TGTGCCAGCAGCCAAGTGGGCAGGGGGCGGGTTTCCTATGGCTACACCTTC. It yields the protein CASSQVGRGRVSYGYTF.